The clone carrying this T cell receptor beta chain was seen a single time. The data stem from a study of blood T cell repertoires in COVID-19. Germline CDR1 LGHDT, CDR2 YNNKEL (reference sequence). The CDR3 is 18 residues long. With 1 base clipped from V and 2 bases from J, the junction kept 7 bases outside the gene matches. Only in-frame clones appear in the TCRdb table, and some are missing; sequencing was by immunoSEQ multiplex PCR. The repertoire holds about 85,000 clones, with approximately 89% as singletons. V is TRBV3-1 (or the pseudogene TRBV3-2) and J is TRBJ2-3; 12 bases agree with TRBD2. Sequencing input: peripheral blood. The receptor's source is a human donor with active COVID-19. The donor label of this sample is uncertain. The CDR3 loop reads CASSQGTSGAVFTDTQYF. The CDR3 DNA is TGTGCCAGCAGCCAAGGGACTAGCGGGGCTGTATTCACAGATACGCAGTATTTT.